The present T cell receptor beta chain was sequenced within a study of OX40 agonist ivuxolimab in advanced cancers. Study context: Patients were dosed intravenously with ivuxolimab at 0.01 to 10 mg/kg every 2 weeks. Three patients had partial responses: one hepatocellular carcinoma, two cutaneous melanoma. A mean age of around 63 years, range about 20 to 85, was recorded, and approximately 80% were male.

This clone was counted only a few times. No antigen is known for it. Only in-frame clones appear in the TCRdb table, and some are missing; sequencing was by immunoSEQ multiplex PCR. The sample yields 58,000 or so clones, 83% seen once. Study-wide findings and caveats: The specificity for antigen of the expanded peripheral T cells was not determined.

Germline V gene sequence: CDR1 SGHRS, CDR2 YFSETQ. Trimming cost V 0 bases and J 5 bases, with 14 bases left between them. The CDR3 covers 15 residues. The chain recombines TRBV5-1 with TRBJ1-1, with D maybe TRBD1 (6 bases). The receptor was derived from an adult with an advanced solid tumor such as melanoma, head and neck, liver or kidney cancer. The sample in question was CD4+ or CD8+ T cells sorted from blood, obtained in a trial of the OX40 agonist ivuxolimab. CDR3 amino acids: CASSLAEGGRTEAFF. CDR3 coding DNA: TGCGCCAGCAGCTTGGCCGAAGGGGGAAGGACTGAAGCTTTCTTT.